This T cell receptor beta chain was recovered during a study of T cells after yellow fever vaccination. Template switching by 5'RACE produced TCR cDNA, adding a universal primer site and UMIs. TCRdb re-called the 5' RACE reads through MiXCR, storing one row per CDR3 protein. The profile shows 450,000 to 600,000 distinct CDR3 sequences, less than 20% of them singletons. Study-level findings and limits: After the booster, 96% of CD4 and more than 85% of CD8 primary-response clones were re-detected. Across the CD4 and CD8 compartments, a small share of clonotypes was present in both.

The CDR3 consists of 11 residues. CDR1 and CDR2 from the germline V gene are MNHEY and SVGEGT. As regards this clonotype: The antigen is not known. A read error may produce the germline difference seen at one junction end.

This TCR came from a man aged 18 to 29 who received the YFV17D yellow fever vaccine. The specimen was PBMCs, collected less than 6 days after the first yellow fever vaccination. The V and J genes are TRBV6-2 or TRBV6-3 and TRBJ1-1; D ambiguous. CDR3 loop: CATDQNTEVFF. The CDR3 DNA sequence: TGTGCCACCGATCAGAACACTGAAGTTTTCTTT.